This T cell receptor beta chain is from a study of T-cell reconstitution after alpha-beta-depleted transplantation in children. A library of TCRbeta sequences, prepared with unique molecular identifiers, was generated. A single record per CDR3 protein comes from TCRdb applying MiXCR to the PCR reads. Here the sample spans some 240,000 distinct CDR3 sequences, around 12% being singletons. In this sample, this clonotype turned up many times. The material sequenced was PBMCs from the stem cell graft donor, taken from the stem cell graft. The receptor's source is a human donor who donated a stem cell graft to a child with acute lymphoblastic leukemia.

CDR3 sequence: CASSYLQGASEAFF. The CDR3 coding sequence is TGTGCCAGCAGTTACTTGCAGGGGGCTAGTGAAGCTTTCTTT. The rearrangement links TRBV6-5 to TRBJ1-1, with 8 bases matching TRBD1. This CDR3 is 14 amino acids long. Per the germline V gene, CDR1 is MNHEY and CDR2 is SVGAGI. The V gene end was trimmed by 1 base and the J gene end by 7 bases; junction bases not matched to a gene: 5.